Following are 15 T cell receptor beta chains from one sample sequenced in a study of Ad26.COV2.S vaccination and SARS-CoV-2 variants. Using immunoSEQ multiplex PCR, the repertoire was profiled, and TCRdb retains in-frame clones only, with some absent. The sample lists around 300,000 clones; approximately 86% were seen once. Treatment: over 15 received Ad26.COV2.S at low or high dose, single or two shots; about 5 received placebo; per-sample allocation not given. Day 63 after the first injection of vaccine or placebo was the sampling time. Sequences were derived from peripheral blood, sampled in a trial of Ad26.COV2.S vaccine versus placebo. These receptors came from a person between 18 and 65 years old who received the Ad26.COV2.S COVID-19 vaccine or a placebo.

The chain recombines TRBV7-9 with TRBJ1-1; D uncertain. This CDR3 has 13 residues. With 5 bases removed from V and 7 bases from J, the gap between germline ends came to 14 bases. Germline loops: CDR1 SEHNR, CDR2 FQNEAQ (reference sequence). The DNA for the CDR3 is TGTGCCAGCAGCCCTCAGGTACAGCTTGAAGCTTTCTTT. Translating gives CASSPQVQLEAFF. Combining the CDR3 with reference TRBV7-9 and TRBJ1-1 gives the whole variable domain DTGVSQNPRHKITKRGQNVTFRCDPISEHNRLYWYRQTLGQGPEFLTYFQNEAQLEKSRLLSDRFSAERPKGSFSTLEIQRTEQGDSAMYLCASSPQVQLEAFFGQGTRLTVV.

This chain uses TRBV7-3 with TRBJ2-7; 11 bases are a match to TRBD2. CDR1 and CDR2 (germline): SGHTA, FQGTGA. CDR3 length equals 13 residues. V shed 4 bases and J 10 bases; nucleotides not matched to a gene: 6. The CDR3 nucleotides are TGTGCCAGCAGCTCTCTAGCGGGAGGTAAACAGTACTTC. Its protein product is CASSSLAGGKQYF.

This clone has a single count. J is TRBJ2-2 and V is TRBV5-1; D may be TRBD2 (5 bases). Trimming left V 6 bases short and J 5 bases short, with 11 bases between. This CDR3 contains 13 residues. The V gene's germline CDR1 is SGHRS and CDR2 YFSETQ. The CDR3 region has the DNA TGCGCCAGCATTGACCCGGGAACCGGGGAGCTGTTTTTT. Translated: CASIDPGTGELFF.

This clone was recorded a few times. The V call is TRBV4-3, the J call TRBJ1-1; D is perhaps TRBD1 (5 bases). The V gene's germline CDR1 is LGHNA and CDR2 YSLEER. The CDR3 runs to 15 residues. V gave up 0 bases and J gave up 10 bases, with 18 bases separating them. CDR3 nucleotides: TGCGCCAGCAGCCAAGATCTGGGGCCCCGAAGGAGAGCTTTCTTT. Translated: CASSQDLGPRRRAFF.

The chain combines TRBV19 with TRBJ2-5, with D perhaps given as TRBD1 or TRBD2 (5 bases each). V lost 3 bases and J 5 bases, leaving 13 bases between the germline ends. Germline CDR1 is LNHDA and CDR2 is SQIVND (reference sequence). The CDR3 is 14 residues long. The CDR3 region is CASSIGTAGETQYF. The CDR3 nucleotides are TGTGCCAGTAGTATTGGGACGGCCGGGGAGACCCAGTACTTC.

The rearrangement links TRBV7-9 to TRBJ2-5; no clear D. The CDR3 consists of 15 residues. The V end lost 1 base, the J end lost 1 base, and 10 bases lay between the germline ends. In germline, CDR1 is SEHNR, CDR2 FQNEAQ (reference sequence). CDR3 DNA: TGTGCCAGCAGCTTAGGCGCCCCGGGCCAAGAGACCCAGTACTTC. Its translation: CASSLGAPGQETQYF.

DNA for the CDR3: TGTGCCTGGAGTGGAAGGAATGAGCAGTTCTTC. Encoded protein: CAWSGRNEQFF. The gene calls are TRBV30 and TRBJ2-1; D remains ambiguous. V lost 1 base and J 7 bases, leaving 5 bases between the germline ends. This CDR3 region has 11 residues. CDR1 and CDR2 from the germline V gene are GTSNPN and SVGIG (reference sequence).

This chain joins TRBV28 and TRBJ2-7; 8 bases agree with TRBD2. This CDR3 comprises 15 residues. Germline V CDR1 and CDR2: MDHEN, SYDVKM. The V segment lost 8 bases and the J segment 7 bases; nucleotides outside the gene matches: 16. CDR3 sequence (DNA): TGTGCCAGCCGCCCGAGACTAGCGCGAAGGTGGGAGCAGTACTTC. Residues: CASRPRLARRWEQYF. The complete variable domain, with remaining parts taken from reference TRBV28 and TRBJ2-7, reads DVKVTQSSRYLVKRTGEKVFLECVQDMDHENMFWYRQDPGLGLRLIYFSYDVKMKEKGDIPEGYSVSREKKERFSLILESASTNQTSMYLCASRPRLARRWEQYFGPGTRLTVT.

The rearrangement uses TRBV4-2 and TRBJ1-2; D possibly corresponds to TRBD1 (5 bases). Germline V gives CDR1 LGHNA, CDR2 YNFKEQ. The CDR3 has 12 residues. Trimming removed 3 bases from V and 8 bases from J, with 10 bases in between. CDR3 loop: CASSQWGVGYTF. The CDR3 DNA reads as TGTGCCAGCAGCCAGTGGGGGGTGGGCTACACCTTC.

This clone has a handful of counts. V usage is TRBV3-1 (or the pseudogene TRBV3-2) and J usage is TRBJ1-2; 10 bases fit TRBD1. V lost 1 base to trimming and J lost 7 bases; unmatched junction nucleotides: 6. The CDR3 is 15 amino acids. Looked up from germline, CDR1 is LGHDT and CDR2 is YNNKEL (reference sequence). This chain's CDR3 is CASSQVGQGSSGYTF. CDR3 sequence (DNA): TGTGCCAGCAGCCAAGTGGGACAGGGGTCCTCTGGCTACACCTTC.

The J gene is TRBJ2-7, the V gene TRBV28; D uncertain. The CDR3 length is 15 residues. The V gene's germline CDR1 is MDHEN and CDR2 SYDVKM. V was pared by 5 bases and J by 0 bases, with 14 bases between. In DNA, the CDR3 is TGTGCCAGCAGTCAAATGACACGGAGCTCCTACGAGCAGTACTTC. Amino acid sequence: CASSQMTRSSYEQYF.

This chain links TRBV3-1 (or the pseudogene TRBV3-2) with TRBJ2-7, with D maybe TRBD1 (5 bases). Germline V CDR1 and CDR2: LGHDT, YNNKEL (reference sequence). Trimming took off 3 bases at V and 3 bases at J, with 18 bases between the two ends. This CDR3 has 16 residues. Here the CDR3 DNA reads TGTGCCAGCAGCCAGGGGCTGTTGATAAGGCGCTACGAGCAGTACTTC. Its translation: CASSQGLLIRRYEQYF.

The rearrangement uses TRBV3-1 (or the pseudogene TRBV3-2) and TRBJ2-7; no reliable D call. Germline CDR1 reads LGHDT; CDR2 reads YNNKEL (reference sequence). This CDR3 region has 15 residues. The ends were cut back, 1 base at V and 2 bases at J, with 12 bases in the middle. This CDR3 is CASSQGPDTTYEQYF. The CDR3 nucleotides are TGTGCCAGCAGCCAAGGGCCCGACACTACCTACGAGCAGTACTTC.

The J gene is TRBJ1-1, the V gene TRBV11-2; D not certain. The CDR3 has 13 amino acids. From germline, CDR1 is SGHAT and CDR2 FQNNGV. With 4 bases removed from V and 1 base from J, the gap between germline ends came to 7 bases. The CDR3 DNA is TGTGCCAGCAGCTCATCACAGAACACTGAAGCTTTCTTT. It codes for CASSSSQNTEAFF.

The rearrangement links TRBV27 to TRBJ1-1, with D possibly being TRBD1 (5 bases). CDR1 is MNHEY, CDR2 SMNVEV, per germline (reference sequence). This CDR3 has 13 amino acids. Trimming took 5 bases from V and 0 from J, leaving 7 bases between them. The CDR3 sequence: CASSMGLNTEAFF. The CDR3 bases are TGTGCCAGCAGTATGGGGCTGAACACTGAAGCTTTCTTT.